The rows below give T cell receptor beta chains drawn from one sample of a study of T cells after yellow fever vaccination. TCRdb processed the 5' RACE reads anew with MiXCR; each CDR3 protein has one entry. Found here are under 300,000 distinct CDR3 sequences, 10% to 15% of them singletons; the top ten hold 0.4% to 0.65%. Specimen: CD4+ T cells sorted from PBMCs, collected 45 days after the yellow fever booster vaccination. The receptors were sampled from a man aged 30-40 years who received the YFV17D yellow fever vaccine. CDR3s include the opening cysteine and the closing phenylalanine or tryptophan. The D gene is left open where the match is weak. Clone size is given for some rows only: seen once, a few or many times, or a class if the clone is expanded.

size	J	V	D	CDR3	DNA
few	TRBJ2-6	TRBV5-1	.	CASSLGTGDYSGANVLTF	TGCGCCAGCAGCTTGGGGACGGGAGATTACTCTGGGGCCAACGTCCTGACTTTC
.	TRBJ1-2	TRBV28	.	CASSLQPTNYGYTF	TGTGCCAGCAGCCTCCAACCGACTAACTATGGCTACACCTTC
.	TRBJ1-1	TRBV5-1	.	CASSLSRVGGNTEAFF	TGCGCCAGCAGCTTGAGCCGGGTAGGTGGAAACACTGAAGCTTTCTTT
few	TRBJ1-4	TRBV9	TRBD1	CASSVGPGGQGGEKLFF	TGTGCCAGCAGCGTAGGCCCAGGGGGACAGGGAGGAGAAAAACTGTTTTTT
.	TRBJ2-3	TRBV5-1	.	CASSRSGVADTQYF	TGCGCCAGCAGCCGTTCAGGGGTAGCAGATACGCAGTATTTT
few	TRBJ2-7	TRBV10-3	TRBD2	CAIRGGASGTQQGYEQYF	TGTGCCATCAGGGGGGGGGCTAGCGGGACTCAGCAAGGTTACGAGCAGTACTTC
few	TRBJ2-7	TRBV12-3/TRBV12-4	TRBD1	CASSRPRGQGRYEQYF	TGTGCCAGCAGTCGCCCCCGGGGACAGGGGCGCTACGAGCAGTACTTC
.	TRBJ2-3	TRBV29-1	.	CSVAVGQTDTQYF	TGCAGCGTAGCGGTCGGGCAAACAGATACGCAGTATTTT
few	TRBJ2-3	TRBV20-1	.	CSAEGGSTDTQYF	TGCAGTGCTGAGGGAGGTAGCACAGATACGCAGTATTTT
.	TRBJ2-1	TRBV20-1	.	CSASTRGRGSYNEQFF	TGCAGTGCTAGTACCAGGGGCAGGGGCTCCTACAATGAGCAGTTCTTC
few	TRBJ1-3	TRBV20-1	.	CSAVQSNHIYF	TGCAGTGCTGTACAGAGCAACCATATATATTTT
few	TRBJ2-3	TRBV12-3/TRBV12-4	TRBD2	CASSSVFAAGGPDTQYF	TGTGCCAGCAGTTCCGTTTTCGCAGCGGGAGGGCCAGATACGCAGTATTTT
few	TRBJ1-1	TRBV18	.	CASSPSPNTEAFF	TGTGCCAGCTCACCAAGTCCGAACACTGAAGCTTTCTTT
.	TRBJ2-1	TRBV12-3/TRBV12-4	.	CASTYWWRGGRDEQFF	TGTGCCAGCACCTATTGGTGGCGCGGAGGTAGGGATGAGCAGTTCTTC
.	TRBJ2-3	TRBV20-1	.	CSEEGEWGDTQYF	TGCAGTGAGGAGGGAGAGTGGGGAGATACGCAGTATTTT
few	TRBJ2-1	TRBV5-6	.	CASSLVTGYYNEQFF	TGTGCCAGCAGCTTGGTAACGGGTTACTACAATGAGCAGTTCTTC
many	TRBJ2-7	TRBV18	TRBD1	CASSRRQGSYEQYF	TGTGCCAGCTCACGACGACAGGGCTCCTACGAGCAGTACTTC
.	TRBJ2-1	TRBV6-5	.	CASSSPTGIEQFF	TGTGCCAGCAGTTCCCCCACAGGGATTGAGCAGTTCTTC
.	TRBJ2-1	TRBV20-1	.	CSASLAGRGPHNEQFF	TGCAGTGCTAGCTTGGCCGGGCGAGGGCCGCACAATGAGCAGTTCTTC
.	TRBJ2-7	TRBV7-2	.	CASRYQTAGSYEQYF	TGTGCCAGCAGGTATCAAACAGCGGGCTCCTACGAGCAGTACTTC
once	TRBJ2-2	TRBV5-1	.	CASSLGGGTGTGELFF	TGCGCCAGCAGCTTGGGAGGTGGGACCGGTACCGGGGAGCTGTTTTTT
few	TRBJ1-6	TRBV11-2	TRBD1	CASSPATGATSPLHF	TGTGCCAGCAGCCCAGCGACAGGGGCGACGTCACCCCTCCACTTT
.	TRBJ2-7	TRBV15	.	CATSRGGTLVYEQYF	TGTGCCACCAGCAGAGGGGGGACACTAGTCTACGAGCAGTACTTC
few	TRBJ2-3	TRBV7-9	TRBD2	CASSLPGRDTQYF	TGTGCCAGCAGCTTACCCGGGAGGGATACGCAGTATTTT